This section outlines one TCR beta chain sequence together with its context. This table comes from immunoSEQ multiplex PCR, and its TCRdb copy is limited to in-frame clones, with some not included. The sample lists 30,000 to 45,000 clones; approximately 90% were seen once. The data were obtained in a study of T cell changes during pregnancy in multiple sclerosis. CDR1 is MGHRA and CDR2 is YSYEKL in the germline V gene. CDR3 size: 15 residues. V shed 0 bases and J shed 1 base, with 10 bases lying between them. The clonotype comes from a female donor with multiple sclerosis, enrolled in a pregnancy study. Sequenced material: CD8+ T cells from peripheral blood mononuclear cells, taken before pregnancy. The chain combines TRBV4-1 with TRBJ2-7, with D unresolved. In DNA, the CDR3 is TGCGCCAGCAGCCAAGATATGGCTAGTTCCTACGAGCAGTACTTC. Residues: CASSQDMASSYEQYF.